This passage covers 22 T cell receptor beta chains from one sample sequenced in a study of blood T cell repertoires in COVID-19. The assay was immunoSEQ multiplex PCR, and TCRdb's table has in-frame clones only and misses some. This sample has 200,000 to 250,000 clones; roughly 90% occur once, and the top ten carry 2.5% to 3%. The sample comprised peripheral blood. The receptors were gathered from a woman aged 55-69 years with acute or convalescent COVID-19.

This clone has a count of ten or more. The V and J genes are TRBV3-1 (or the pseudogene TRBV3-2) and TRBJ1-5; possible D gene TRBD1, 5 bases. V lost 0 bases and J 2 bases, leaving 11 bases between the germline ends. Per the germline V gene, CDR1 is LGHDT and CDR2 is YNNKEL (reference sequence). The CDR3 has 16 residues. The CDR3 is CASSQEGGMGNQPQHF. The CDR3, as DNA: TGTGCCAGCAGCCAAGAGGGGGGTATGGGCAATCAGCCCCAGCATTTT.

The V call is TRBV7-6, the J call TRBJ1-4; D not resolved. Germline loops: CDR1 SGHVS, CDR2 FNYEAQ. The CDR3 length is 15 residues. Trimming stripped 5 bases from V and 10 bases from J, with 20 bases between. CDR3: CASSIQWPVSGKLFF. CDR3 bases: TGTGCCAGCAGCATACAATGGCCAGTTTCAGGAAAACTGTTTTTT.

The chain employs TRBV7-6 and TRBJ2-6; possibly TRBD1 for D (5 bases). CDR1 and CDR2 (germline): SGHVS, FNYEAQ. V was shortened by 6 bases and J by 0 bases, with 12 bases between the two germline ends. The CDR3 runs 16 residues. The CDR3 nucleotides read TGTGCCAGCAGTTCGACAGCCGCCTCTGGGGCCAACGTCCTGACTTTC. Protein product: CASSSTAASGANVLTF.

This clone showed up just a few times. The chain links TRBV4-3 to TRBJ2-1; D unresolved. The CDR3 covers 13 residues. The V gene's germline CDR1 is LGHNA and CDR2 YSLEER. Between the trimmed V and J ends, which lost 3 bases and 9 bases, there was a span of 12 bases. CDR3 DNA sequence: TGCGCCAGCAGCCAGTCCGGAGACCTTGAGCAGTTCTTC. This codes for CASSQSGDLEQFF.

The chain couples TRBV10-2 to TRBJ2-1; 11 nucleotides align to TRBD2. Germline V gives CDR1 WSHSY, CDR2 SAAADI. Trimming removed 2 bases from V and 12 bases from J; junction bases left unmatched: 9. The CDR3 runs to 15 residues. Here the CDR3 reads CASSEEVLAGVWQFF. CDR3 nucleotide sequence: TGCGCCAGCAGTGAGGAGGTACTAGCGGGAGTTTGGCAGTTCTTC.

The rearrangement joins TRBV19 to TRBJ1-1, with TRBD1 as a possible D gene (5 bases). The germline V gene has CDR1 LNHDA and CDR2 SQIVND (reference sequence). CDR3 size: 16 residues. The V gene lost 1 base and the J gene lost 4 bases, with 16 bases spanning the gap. CDR3 amino acids: CASSIVWGGRVTEAFF. The CDR3 DNA sequence: TGTGCCAGTAGTATAGTATGGGGGGGAAGGGTCACTGAAGCTTTCTTT.

The chain is built from TRBV7-2 and TRBJ2-4; TRBD1 aligns across 7 bases. The junction had 7 bases not matched to a gene; V was cut back by 5 bases and J by 0 bases. The CDR3 covers 16 residues. In germline, CDR1 is SGHTA, CDR2 FQGNSA. CDR3 nucleotide sequence: TGTGCCAGCAGCGTAGGGACAGTTGTAGCCAAAAACATTCAGTACTTC. This encodes CASSVGTVVAKNIQYF.

The chain recombines TRBV5-5 with TRBJ2-7; 7 nucleotides match TRBD1. The CDR3 contains 15 residues. With 4 bases clipped from V and 6 bases from J, the junction kept 13 bases outside the gene matches. CDR1 is SGHKS, CDR2 YYEKEE, per germline (reference sequence). Written as DNA, the CDR3 is TGTGCCAGCAGCATCCGGGACAGTATGGGCCGCGAGCAGTACTTC. Translated: CASSIRDSMGREQYF. Together with reference TRBV5-5 and TRBJ2-7, the CDR3 gives the full variable domain: DAGVTQSPTHLIKTRGQQVTLRCSPISGHKSVSWYQQVLGQGPQFIFQYYEKEERGRGNFPDRFSARQFPNYSSELNVNALLLGDSALYLCASSIRDSMGREQYFGPGTRLTVT.

This sequence joins TRBV3-1 (or the pseudogene TRBV3-2) and TRBJ1-2; TRBD1 agrees at 7 bases. V shed 4 bases and J 4 bases; nucleotides not matched to a gene: 6. Germline loops: CDR1 LGHDT, CDR2 YNNKEL (reference sequence). The CDR3 extends over 14 amino acids. CDR3 sequence (DNA): TGTGCCAGCAGCCCGGGACAGTCCCGCTATGGCTACACCTTC. Residues: CASSPGQSRYGYTF.

J is TRBJ1-6 and V is TRBV28, with TRBD1 as a possible D gene (5 bases). V lost 0 bases and J lost 5, with 5 bases in between. Germline V gene sequence: CDR1 MDHEN, CDR2 SYDVKM. This CDR3 has 14 amino acids. The CDR3 nucleotides read TGTGCCAGCAGTTTATGGACAGATAATTCACCCCTCCACTTT. This sequence encodes CASSLWTDNSPLHF.

V is TRBV19 and J is TRBJ2-3; 10 bases fit TRBD2. Germline V lookup: CDR1 LNHDA, CDR2 SQIVND (reference sequence). With 1 base clipped from V and 4 bases from J, the junction kept 11 bases outside the gene matches. The CDR3 has 18 amino acids. The CDR3: CASSIGPPASGGADTQYF. The CDR3 DNA reads as TGTGCCAGTAGTATAGGGCCCCCCGCTAGCGGGGGAGCAGATACGCAGTATTTT.

This clone was counted between two and nine times. Here the CDR3 DNA reads TGTGCCAGCAGCCAAGGTAGACTAGCGGGAGGCAATGAGCAGTTCTTC. This translates into CASSQGRLAGGNEQFF. The chain employs TRBV3-1 (or the pseudogene TRBV3-2) and TRBJ2-1; TRBD2 agrees at 13 bases. CDR3 length: 16 amino acids. Germline V gives CDR1 LGHDT, CDR2 YNNKEL (reference sequence). Trimming removed 1 base from V and 6 bases from J; junction bases left unmatched: 3.

The chain couples TRBV5-1 to TRBJ1-2; TRBD1 matches at 9 bases. This CDR3 has 14 residues. J was trimmed by 7 bases and V by 4 bases; bases with no gene match: 8. Germline V gene data show CDR1 as SGHRS and CDR2 as YFSETQ. CDR3 amino acids: CASSMGQGRGGYTF. The CDR3 DNA is TGCGCCAGCAGCATGGGACAGGGACGAGGTGGCTACACCTTC.

This chain uses TRBV11-2 with TRBJ2-1; the D is unclear. V lost 2 bases and J 0 bases, leaving 17 bases between the germline ends. The CDR3 is 18 amino acids. Germline V gene data show CDR1 as SGHAT and CDR2 as FQNNGV. The CDR3 DNA reads TGTGCCAGCAGCTTAAATCCTCGCCTCGTGAGCTCCTACAATGAGCAGTTCTTC. Translating gives CASSLNPRLVSSYNEQFF.

V usage is TRBV4-1 and J usage is TRBJ1-1, with 9 bases fitting TRBD1. Losses at the gene ends were 1 base for V and 8 bases for J; bases not matched to a gene: 2. Germline V gives CDR1 MGHRA, CDR2 YSYEKL. The CDR3 runs 13 residues. CDR3 nucleotide sequence: TGCGCCAGCAGCCAAGGAGACAGGGGGGAAGCTTTCTTT. It codes for CASSQGDRGEAFF.

This chain uses TRBV16 with TRBJ1-5; D call uncertain. Deletions cut 0 bases from V and 5 bases from J, with 11 bases between. The V gene's germline CDR1 is KGHSY and CDR2 FQNENV. The CDR3 runs to 15 residues. CDR3 loop: CASSQSLRVDQPQHF. CDR3 sequence (DNA): TGTGCCAGCAGCCAATCTCTGAGGGTGGATCAGCCCCAGCATTTT.

The chain combines TRBV10-1 with TRBJ2-3; the match to TRBD2 covers 7 bases. Per the germline V gene, CDR1 is WNHNN and CDR2 is SYGVQD (reference sequence). The V segment lost 2 bases and the J segment 8 bases; nucleotides outside the gene matches: 4. CDR3 size: 13 residues. The CDR3 loop is CASSEGGGVTQYF. CDR3 sequence (DNA): TGCGCCAGCAGTGAGGGCGGGGGAGTTACGCAGTATTTT.

J is TRBJ2-3 and V is TRBV29-1; D is unresolved. Germline assignment: CDR1 SQVTM and CDR2 ANQGSEA. V gave up 3 bases and J gave up 2 bases, with 9 bases separating them. This CDR3 is 13 amino acids long. CDR3 protein: CSVEIQITDTQYF. The CDR3 bases are TGCAGCGTTGAGATCCAGATCACAGATACGCAGTATTTT.

The chain combines TRBV29-1 with TRBJ1-2; D gene uncertain. This CDR3 spans 13 amino acids. CDR1 and CDR2 from the germline V gene are SQVTM and ANQGSEA. V was shortened by 6 bases and J by 0 bases, with 11 bases between the two germline ends. CDR3 nucleotides: TGCAGCGTGAGCGCAAATACTAACTATGGCTACACCTTC. Its protein product is CSVSANTNYGYTF.

This clone was counted a single time. The V gene is TRBV28, the J gene TRBJ1-6; no clear D gene. V was cut by 3 bases and J by 7 bases, with 10 bases left in between. This CDR3 is 14 amino acids long. CDR1 is MDHEN and CDR2 is SYDVKM in the germline V gene. CDR3 DNA sequence: TGTGCCAGCAGTTTGTGGGCCCAAAATTCACCCCTCCACTTT. Protein: CASSLWAQNSPLHF.

The CDR3 here is CSASGDRGDVSGNTIYF. The CDR3 DNA follows: TGCAGTGCTAGTGGGGACAGGGGAGACGTCTCTGGAAACACCATATATTTT. The chain has TRBV20-1 and TRBJ1-3, with TRBD1 identical over 10 bases. From germline, CDR1 is DFQATT and CDR2 SNEGSKA (reference sequence). J was trimmed by 0 bases and V by 3 bases; bases with no gene match: 8. CDR3 length: 17 amino acids.

The chain recombines TRBV5-8 with TRBJ1-6; D might be TRBD1 (5 bases). This CDR3 spans 12 amino acids. Looked up from germline, CDR1 is SGHTS and CDR2 is YDEGEE. The CDR3 sequence: CAPPGVRSPLHF. For the CDR3, the DNA is TGTGCGCCCCCGGGGGTAAGATCACCCCTCCACTTT.